The sequence of this T cell receptor (beta chain) was determined in a study of blood T cell repertoires in COVID-19. In the study overall: From the United States, Italy and Spain came samples of acute and convalescent COVID-19. PBMCs, B-cell-depleted T cells, or T cells were the source of the cDNA or gDNA that made up the material.

Per the original methods: By means of reference gene primer amplification, nucleated cell counts were estimated. The repertoire was sequenced with immunoSEQ multiplex PCR; TCRdb's copy has only in-frame clones and lacks some. From that table come the V and J calls and clone size; the DNA was used to work out D and trimming. This table has about 140,000 clones, about 82% appearing once. CDR1 is LGHDT, CDR2 YNNKEL, per germline (reference sequence). This CDR3 spans 17 amino acids. The V and J ends lost 4 bases and 3 bases, in that order; junction bases with no gene match: 8. The sample taken for sequencing was peripheral blood. The TCR was taken from a man aged 45 to 65 with acute or convalescent COVID-19. The chain employs TRBV3-1 (or the pseudogene TRBV3-2) and TRBJ2-1, with 11 bases lining up with TRBD2. CDR3 sequence reads: CASSPIRGTSGYNEQFF. Written as DNA, the CDR3 is TGTGCCAGCAGCCCGATTAGAGGGACTAGCGGCTACAATGAGCAGTTCTTC.